These T cell receptor beta chains were read from a single sample in a study of blood T cell repertoires in COVID-19. Only in-frame clones appear in the TCRdb table, and some are missing; sequencing was by immunoSEQ multiplex PCR. Of about 180,000 clones listed, 80% to 90% are singletons. Material for sequencing was peripheral blood. The receptors were gathered from a man aged 35-49 years with active or convalescent COVID-19. Each CDR3 is given with its conserved first and last residue. Fields, in order: J gene, V gene, D gene, clone size, CDR3 length, CDR3 protein, CDR3 DNA. D genes are given only for firm matches. Clone size is shown for a subset of rows, as once, few, many or a class of expanded clone.

J gene: TRBJ1-2; V gene: TRBV5-6; D gene: -; clone size: -; CDR3 length: 14; CDR3 protein: CASSLAGASGGYTF; CDR3 DNA: TGTGCCAGCAGCTTGGCAGGGGCCAGCGGTGGCTACACCTTC
J gene: TRBJ2-1; V gene: TRBV7-2; D gene: TRBD1; clone size: -; CDR3 length: 14; CDR3 protein: CASSVRQGTNEQFF; CDR3 DNA: TGTGCCAGCAGCGTCAGACAGGGGACCAATGAGCAGTTCTTC
J gene: TRBJ1-5; V gene: TRBV18; D gene: -; clone size: -; CDR3 length: 14; CDR3 protein: CASSPNSVNQPQHF; CDR3 DNA: TGTGCCAGCTCACCAAATTCTGTCAATCAGCCCCAGCATTTT
J gene: TRBJ1-3; V gene: TRBV11-2; D gene: -; clone size: -; CDR3 length: 16; CDR3 protein: CASSLGRGGSGNTIYF; CDR3 DNA: TGTGCCAGCAGCTTGGGCCGGGGGGGCTCTGGAAACACCATATATTTT
J gene: TRBJ2-3; V gene: TRBV27; D gene: TRBD1; clone size: -; CDR3 length: 18; CDR3 protein: CASSSGLRTGTGVDTQYF; CDR3 DNA: TGTGCCAGCAGTTCCGGCTTAAGGACAGGGACAGGGGTAGATACGCAGTATTTT
J gene: TRBJ1-3; V gene: TRBV2; D gene: -; clone size: -; CDR3 length: 12; CDR3 protein: CASRQAGNTIYF; CDR3 DNA: TGTGCCAGCAGACAAGCTGGAAACACCATATATTTT
J gene: TRBJ2-5; V gene: TRBV29-1; D gene: TRBD2; clone size: -; CDR3 length: 14; CDR3 protein: CSVGQTSGQETQYF; CDR3 DNA: TGCAGCGTTGGCCAGACTAGCGGCCAAGAGACCCAGTACTTC
J gene: TRBJ2-5; V gene: TRBV7-9; D gene: TRBD2; clone size: few; CDR3 length: 17; CDR3 protein: CASSLVGRERGQETQYF; CDR3 DNA: TGTGCCAGCAGCTTAGTGGGGCGGGAGCGGGGACAAGAGACCCAGTACTTC
J gene: TRBJ2-5; V gene: TRBV2; D gene: TRBD1; clone size: -; CDR3 length: 15; CDR3 protein: CASSADRATQETQYF; CDR3 DNA: TGTGCCAGCAGTGCAGACAGGGCGACCCAAGAGACCCAGTACTTC
J gene: TRBJ1-1; V gene: TRBV4-1; D gene: -; clone size: -; CDR3 length: 12; CDR3 protein: CASSQVRGEAFF; CDR3 DNA: TGCGCCAGCAGCCAAGTTAGGGGTGAAGCTTTCTTT